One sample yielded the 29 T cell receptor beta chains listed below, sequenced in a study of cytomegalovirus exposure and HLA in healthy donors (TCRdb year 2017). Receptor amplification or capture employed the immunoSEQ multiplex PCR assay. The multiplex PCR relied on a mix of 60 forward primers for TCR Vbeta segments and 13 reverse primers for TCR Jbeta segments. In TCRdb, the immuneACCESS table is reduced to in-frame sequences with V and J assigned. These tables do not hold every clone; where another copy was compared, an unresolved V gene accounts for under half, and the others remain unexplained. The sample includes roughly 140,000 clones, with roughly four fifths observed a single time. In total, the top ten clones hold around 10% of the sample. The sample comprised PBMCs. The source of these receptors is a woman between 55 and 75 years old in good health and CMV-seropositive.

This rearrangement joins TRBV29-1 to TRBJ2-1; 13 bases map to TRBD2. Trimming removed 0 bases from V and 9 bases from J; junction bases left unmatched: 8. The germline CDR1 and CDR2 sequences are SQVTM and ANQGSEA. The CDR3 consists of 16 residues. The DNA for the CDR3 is TGCAGCGTTGAAGATTTTGGACTAGCGGGAGTCATTGAGCAGTTCTTC. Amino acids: CSVEDFGLAGVIEQFF.

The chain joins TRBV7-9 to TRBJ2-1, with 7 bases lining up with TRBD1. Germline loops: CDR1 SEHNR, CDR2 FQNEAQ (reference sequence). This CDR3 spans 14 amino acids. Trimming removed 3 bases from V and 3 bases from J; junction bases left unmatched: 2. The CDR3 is CASSFRTGYNEQFF. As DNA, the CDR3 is TGTGCCAGCAGCTTCCGGACAGGCTACAATGAGCAGTTCTTC.

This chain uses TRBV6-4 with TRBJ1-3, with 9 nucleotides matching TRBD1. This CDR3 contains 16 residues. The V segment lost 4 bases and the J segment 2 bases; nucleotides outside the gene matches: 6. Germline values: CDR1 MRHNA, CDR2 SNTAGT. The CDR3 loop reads CASSVRDRVTGNTIYF. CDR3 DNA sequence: TGTGCCAGCAGTGTCCGGGACAGGGTAACTGGAAACACCATATATTTT.

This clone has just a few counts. The CDR3 is CASSRDTEAFF. The CDR3 nucleotides read TGTGCCAGCAGTAGAGACACTGAAGCTTTCTTT. This chain joins TRBV6-5 and TRBJ1-1; the D is unclear. The CDR3 contains 11 residues. The V gene's germline CDR1 is MNHEY and CDR2 SVGAGI. V was clipped by 5 bases and J by 3 bases, with 4 bases between them.

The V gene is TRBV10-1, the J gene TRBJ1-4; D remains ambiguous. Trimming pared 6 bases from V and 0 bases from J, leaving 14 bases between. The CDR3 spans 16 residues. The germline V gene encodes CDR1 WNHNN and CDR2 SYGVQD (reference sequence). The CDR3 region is CASSETQPATNEKLFF. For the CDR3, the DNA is TGCGCCAGCAGCGAGACACAGCCTGCAACTAATGAAAAACTGTTTTTT.

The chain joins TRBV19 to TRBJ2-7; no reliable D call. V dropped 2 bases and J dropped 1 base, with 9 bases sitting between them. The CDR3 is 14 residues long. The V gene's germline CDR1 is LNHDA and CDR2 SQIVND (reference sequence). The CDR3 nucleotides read TGTGCCAGTAGTATAACCCAGGCTTCCTACGAGCAGTACTTC. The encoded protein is CASSITQASYEQYF.

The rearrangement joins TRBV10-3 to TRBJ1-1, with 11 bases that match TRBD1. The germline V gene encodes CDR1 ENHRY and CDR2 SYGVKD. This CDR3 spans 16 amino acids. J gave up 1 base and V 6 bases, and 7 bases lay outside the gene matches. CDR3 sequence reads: CAISSDRGQENTEAFF. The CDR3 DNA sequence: TGTGCCATCAGCTCGGACAGGGGGCAGGAGAACACTGAAGCTTTCTTT.

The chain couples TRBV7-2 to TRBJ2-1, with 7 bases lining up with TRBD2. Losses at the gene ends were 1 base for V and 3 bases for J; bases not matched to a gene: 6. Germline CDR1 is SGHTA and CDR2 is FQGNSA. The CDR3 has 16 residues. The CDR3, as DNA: TGTGCCAGCAGCTTAGACGTAGCGGGTTACTACAATGAGCAGTTCTTC. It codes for CASSLDVAGYYNEQFF.

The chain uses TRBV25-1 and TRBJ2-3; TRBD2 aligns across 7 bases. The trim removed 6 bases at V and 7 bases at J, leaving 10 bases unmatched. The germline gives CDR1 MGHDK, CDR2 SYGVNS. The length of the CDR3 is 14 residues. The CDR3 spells CASSGWRESNTQYF. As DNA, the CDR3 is TGTGCCAGCAGCGGGTGGCGGGAGTCAAATACGCAGTATTTT.

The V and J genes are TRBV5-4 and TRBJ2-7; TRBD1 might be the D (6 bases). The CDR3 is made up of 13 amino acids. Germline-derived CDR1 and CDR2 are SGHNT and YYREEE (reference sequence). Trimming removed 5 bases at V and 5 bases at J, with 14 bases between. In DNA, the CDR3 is TGTGCCAGCAGTTCACAGGGTTTGCACGAGCAGTACTTC. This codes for CASSSQGLHEQYF.

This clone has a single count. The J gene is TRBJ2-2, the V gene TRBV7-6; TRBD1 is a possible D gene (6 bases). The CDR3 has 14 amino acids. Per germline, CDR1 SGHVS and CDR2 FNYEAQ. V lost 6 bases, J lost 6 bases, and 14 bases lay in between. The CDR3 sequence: CASSTGQSAGELFF. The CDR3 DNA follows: TGTGCCAGCAGTACCGGACAGTCCGCCGGGGAGCTGTTTTTT.

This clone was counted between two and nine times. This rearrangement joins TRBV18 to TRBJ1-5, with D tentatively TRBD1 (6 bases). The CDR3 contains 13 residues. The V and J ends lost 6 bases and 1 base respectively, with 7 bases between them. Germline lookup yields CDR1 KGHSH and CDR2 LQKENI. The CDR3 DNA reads TGTGCCAGCTCGAGGGGGAGCAATCAGCCCCAGCATTTT. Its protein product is CASSRGSNQPQHF.

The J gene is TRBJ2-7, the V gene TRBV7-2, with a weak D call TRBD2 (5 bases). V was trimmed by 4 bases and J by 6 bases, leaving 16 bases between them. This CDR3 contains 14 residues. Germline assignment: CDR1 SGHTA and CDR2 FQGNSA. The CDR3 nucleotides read TGTGCCAGCAGCTCTCGGCGAAGGGAGTTCGAGCAGTACTTC. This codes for CASSSRRREFEQYF. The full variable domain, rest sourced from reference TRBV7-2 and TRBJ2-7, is GAGVSQSPSNKVTEKGKDVELRCDPISGHTALYWYRQSLGQGLEFLIYFQGNSAPDKSGLPSDRFSAERTGGSVSTLTIQRTQQEDSAVYLCASSSRRREFEQYFGPGTRLTVT.

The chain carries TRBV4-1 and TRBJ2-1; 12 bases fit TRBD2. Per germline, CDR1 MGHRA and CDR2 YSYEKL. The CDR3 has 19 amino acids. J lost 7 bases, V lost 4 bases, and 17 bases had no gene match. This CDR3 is CASSPTPRTSGKMANEQFF. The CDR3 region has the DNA TGCGCCAGCAGCCCAACTCCAAGGACTAGCGGGAAGATGGCAAATGAGCAGTTCTTC.

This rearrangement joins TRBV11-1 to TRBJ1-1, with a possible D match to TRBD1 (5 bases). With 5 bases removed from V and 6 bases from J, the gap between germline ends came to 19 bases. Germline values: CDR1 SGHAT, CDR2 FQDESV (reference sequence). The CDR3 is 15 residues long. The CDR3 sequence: CASSAYLSPGAEAFF. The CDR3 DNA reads TGTGCCAGCAGCGCATATCTTTCGCCGGGGGCTGAAGCTTTCTTT.

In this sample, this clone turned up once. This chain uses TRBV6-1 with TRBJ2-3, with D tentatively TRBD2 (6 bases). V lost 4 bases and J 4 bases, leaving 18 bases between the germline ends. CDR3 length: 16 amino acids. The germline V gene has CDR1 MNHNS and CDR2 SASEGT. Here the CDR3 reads CASSAHGGGRSDTQYF. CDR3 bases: TGTGCCAGCAGTGCCCATGGGGGAGGCCGGTCAGATACGCAGTATTTT.

Here the CDR3 reads CASTPHLQRESFEQYF. The CDR3 bases are TGTGCCAGCACTCCCCACCTCCAGCGGGAGTCTTTCGAGCAGTACTTC. V is TRBV28 and J is TRBJ2-7, with 8 bases matching TRBD2. The CDR3 contains 16 residues. The V gene's germline CDR1 is MDHEN and CDR2 SYDVKM. After removal of 7 bases from V and 6 bases from J, the junction contained 17 bases not matched to a gene.

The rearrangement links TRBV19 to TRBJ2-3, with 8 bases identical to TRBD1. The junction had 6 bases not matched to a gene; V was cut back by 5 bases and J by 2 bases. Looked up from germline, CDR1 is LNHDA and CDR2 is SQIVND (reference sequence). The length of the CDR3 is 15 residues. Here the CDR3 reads CASSELQGATDTQYF. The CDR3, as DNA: TGTGCCAGTAGTGAACTTCAGGGGGCCACAGATACGCAGTATTTT.

CDR3: CASSYITGRVVYGYTF. Here the CDR3 DNA reads TGTGCCAGCAGTTACATCACGGGCAGGGTTGTTTATGGCTACACCTTC. The V and J genes are TRBV6-5 and TRBJ1-2; TRBD1 might be the D (5 bases). The CDR3 covers 16 residues. The V end lost 2 bases, the J end lost 5 bases, and 18 bases lay between the germline ends. Germline CDR1 reads MNHEY; CDR2 reads SVGAGI.

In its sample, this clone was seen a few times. The CDR3 region is CASSSQGQPQHF. The CDR3, as DNA: TGTGCCAGCAGCTCACAGGGACAGCCCCAGCATTTT. This chain connects TRBV5-4 to TRBJ1-5; D possibly corresponds to TRBD1 (6 bases). The V end was cut by 3 bases, the J end by 7 bases, with 8 bases between. This CDR3 spans 12 amino acids. CDR1 and CDR2 from the germline V gene are SGHNT and YYREEE (reference sequence).

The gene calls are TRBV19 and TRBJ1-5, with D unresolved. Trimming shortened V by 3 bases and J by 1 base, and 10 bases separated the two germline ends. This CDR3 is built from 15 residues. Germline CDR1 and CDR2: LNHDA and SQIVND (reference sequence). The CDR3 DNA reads TGTGCCAGTAGTATTTCAGGAGGGAGCAATCAGCCCCAGCATTTT. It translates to CASSISGGSNQPQHF. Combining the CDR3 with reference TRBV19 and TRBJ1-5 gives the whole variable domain DGGITQSPKYLFRKEGQNVTLSCEQNLNHDAMYWYRQDPGQGLRLIYYSQIVNDFQKGDIAEGYSVSREKKESFPLTVTSAQKNPTAFYLCASSISGGSNQPQHFGDGTRLSIL.

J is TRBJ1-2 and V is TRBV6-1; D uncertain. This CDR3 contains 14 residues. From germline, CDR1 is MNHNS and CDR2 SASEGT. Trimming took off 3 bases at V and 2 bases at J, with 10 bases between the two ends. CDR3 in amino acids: CASSEMTENYGYTF. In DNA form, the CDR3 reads TGTGCCAGCAGTGAGATGACGGAGAACTATGGCTACACCTTC.

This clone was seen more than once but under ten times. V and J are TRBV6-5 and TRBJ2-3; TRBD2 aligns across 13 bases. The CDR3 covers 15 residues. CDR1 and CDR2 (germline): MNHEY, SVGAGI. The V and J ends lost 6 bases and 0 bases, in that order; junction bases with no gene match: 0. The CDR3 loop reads CASRTSGRSTDTQYF. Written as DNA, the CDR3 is TGTGCCAGCAGGACTAGCGGGAGGAGCACAGATACGCAGTATTTT.

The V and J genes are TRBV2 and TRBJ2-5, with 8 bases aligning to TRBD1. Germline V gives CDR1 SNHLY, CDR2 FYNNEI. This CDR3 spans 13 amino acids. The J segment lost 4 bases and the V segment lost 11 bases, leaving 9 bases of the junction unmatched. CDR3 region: CAGSQGAGETQYF. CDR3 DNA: TGTGCCGGATCCCAGGGGGCCGGAGAGACCCAGTACTTC.

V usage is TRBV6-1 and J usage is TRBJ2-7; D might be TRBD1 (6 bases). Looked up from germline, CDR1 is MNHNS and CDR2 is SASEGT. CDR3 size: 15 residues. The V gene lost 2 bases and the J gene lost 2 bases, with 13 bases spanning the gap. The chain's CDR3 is CASSESGQSPYEQYF. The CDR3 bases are TGTGCCAGCAGTGAATCAGGACAGTCCCCCTACGAGCAGTACTTC.

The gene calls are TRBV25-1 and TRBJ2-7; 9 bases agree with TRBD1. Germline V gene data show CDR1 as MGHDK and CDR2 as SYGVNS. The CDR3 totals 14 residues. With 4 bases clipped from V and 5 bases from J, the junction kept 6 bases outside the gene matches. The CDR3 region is CASSARTGVHEQYF. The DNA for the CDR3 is TGTGCCAGCAGTGCCCGGACAGGGGTCCACGAGCAGTACTTC.

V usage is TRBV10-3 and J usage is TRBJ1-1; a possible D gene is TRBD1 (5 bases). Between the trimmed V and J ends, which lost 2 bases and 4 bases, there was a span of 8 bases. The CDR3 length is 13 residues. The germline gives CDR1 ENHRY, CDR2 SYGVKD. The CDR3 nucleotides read TGTGCCATCAGTGAGGGGGCCCTCACTGAAGCTTTCTTT. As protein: CAISEGALTEAFF.

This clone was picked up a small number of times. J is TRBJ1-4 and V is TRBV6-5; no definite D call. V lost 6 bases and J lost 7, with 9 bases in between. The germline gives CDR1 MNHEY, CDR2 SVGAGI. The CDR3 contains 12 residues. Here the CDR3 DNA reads TGTGCCAGCAGACAGAGTTCTGAAAAACTGTTTTTT. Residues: CASRQSSEKLFF.

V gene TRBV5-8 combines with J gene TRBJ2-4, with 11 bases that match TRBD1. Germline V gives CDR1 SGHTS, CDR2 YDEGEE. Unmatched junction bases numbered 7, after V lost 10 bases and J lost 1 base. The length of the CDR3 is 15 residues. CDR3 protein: CAGQGATRAKNIQYF. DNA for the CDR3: TGTGCCGGACAGGGGGCTACGAGGGCCAAAAACATTCAGTACTTC. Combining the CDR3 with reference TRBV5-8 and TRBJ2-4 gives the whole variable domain EAGVTQSPTHLIKTRGQQATLRCSPISGHTSVYWYQQALGLGLQFLLWYDEGEERNRGNFPPRFSGRQFPNYSSELNVNALELEDSALYLCAGQGATRAKNIQYFGAGTRLSVL.